Listed below are T cell receptor beta chains from one sample, sequenced in a study of blood T cells in healthy people across ages. One entry per CDR3 protein, called by TCRdb with MiXCR from the 5' RACE reads. The profile shows 1.5 million to 2 million distinct CDR3 sequences, around 36% of them singletons. Input material: blood. The receptors stem from a woman in her 30s in good health. CDR3s include the opening cysteine and the closing phenylalanine or tryptophan. A D gene is named only where the DNA matches it firmly. The size field is filled for only some rows; it gives once, few, many or a size class.

DNA	CDR3	V	J	size	D
TGCAGCGTTGTCGGGGATTTGATTCAAACTGAAGCTTTCTTT	CSVVGDLIQTEAFF	TRBV29-1	TRBJ1-1	many	-
TGTGCCACCAGTGATTACGGGGAAAAGAACACCGGGGAGCTGTTTTTT	CATSDYGEKNTGELFF	TRBV24-1	TRBJ2-2	-	-
TGTACCAGCAGCGCCGGGCCTTTCTGGGTTAGCGAGCAGTACTTC	CTSSAGPFWVSEQYF	TRBV9	TRBJ2-7	-	-
TGTGCCAGCAAATCCGACAACACCGGGGAGCTGTTTTTT	CASKSDNTGELFF	TRBV2	TRBJ2-2	-	-
TGTGCTAGTGGTTACCAGCGGGGAGAGACCCAGTACTTC	CASGYQRGETQYF	TRBV12-5	TRBJ2-5	once	TRBD2
TGTGCCAGCAGCTTATTCTATGCAGATACGCAGTATTTT	CASSLFYADTQYF	TRBV7-3	TRBJ2-3	-	-
TGTGCCAGCAGCTCGGGACTAGCGGGAGTGTCTTGGACGCAGTATTTT	CASSSGLAGVSWTQYF	TRBV7-2	TRBJ2-3	-	TRBD2
TGCGCCAGCAGCCCCGGTTCCAAACAAGAGACCCAGTACTTC	CASSPGSKQETQYF	TRBV5-1	TRBJ2-5	-	-
TGCGCCAGCAGCTTGGTGGGGGGCCAAAATGGCTACACCTTC	CASSLVGGQNGYTF	TRBV5-1	TRBJ1-2	-	-
TGTGCCAGCAGGAAGGGACAGGCGAAGTACCAAGAGACCCAGTACTTC	CASRKGQAKYQETQYF	TRBV2	TRBJ2-5	-	TRBD1
TGTGCCAGCAGTGAAAGGAGGCAGGGGGCAAACATTCAGTACTTC	CASSERRQGANIQYF	TRBV6-1	TRBJ2-4	-	TRBD1
TGTGCCAGCAGTCGACAGCGGAATAGCAATCAGCCCCAGCATTTT	CASSRQRNSNQPQHF	TRBV28	TRBJ1-5	-	-
TGTGCCAGCAACATCCGGACGACGCAGTTCTTC	CASNIRTTQFF	TRBV2	TRBJ2-1	-	-
TGTGCCAGCAGTTTATGGGGAACCCGGAGTAATGAGCAGTTCTTC	CASSLWGTRSNEQFF	TRBV12-3/TRBV12-4	TRBJ2-1	-	-
TGTGCCAGCAGGAGGACTAGCAACTATGAGCAGTTCTTC	CASRRTSNYEQFF	TRBV7-2	TRBJ2-1	many	TRBD2
TGTGCCAGCAGCCTGGGCAGGGGTAGGTTGCAGTACTTC	CASSLGRGRLQYF	TRBV7-3	TRBJ2-7	-	-
TGCAGCAAGGCTAGCGGGCCTAAAAACATTCAGTACTTC	CSKASGPKNIQYF	TRBV20-1	TRBJ2-4	many	TRBD2
TGTGCCAGCAGCTTAGGGGCAGGGGCTCCCGAGCAGTACTTC	CASSLGAGAPEQYF	TRBV11-2	TRBJ2-7	-	-
TGCGCCAGCAGCCAAGGGACTGTCTCCAATGAGCAGTTCTTC	CASSQGTVSNEQFF	TRBV4-1	TRBJ2-1	few	-
TGTGCCAGCAGCCTTACTGGGACCACCGAACAGTACTTC	CASSLTGTTEQYF	TRBV7-9	TRBJ2-5	-	-
TGTGCCAGCAGTTCCTCTGACAGTTTAGCTAACTATGGCTACACCTTC	CASSSSDSLANYGYTF	TRBV27	TRBJ1-2	few	-
TGTGCCAGCCGCGCCGCCACTGTTCAACTCAAACCCAATGAGCAGTTCTTC	CASRAATVQLKPNEQFF	TRBV27	TRBJ2-1	-	-
TGTGCCAGCAGCGCCACCCGGGCAGGTGGCACAGATACGCAGTATTTT	CASSATRAGGTDTQYF	TRBV3-1	TRBJ2-3	-	-
TGTGCCGGACGGACAGTAAACACTGAAGCTTTCTTT	CAGRTVNTEAFF	TRBV6-2/TRBV6-3	TRBJ1-1	few	-
TGTGCCAGCAGCCCGCGGGGGTCCCCTTCCTACGAGCAGTACTTC	CASSPRGSPSYEQYF	TRBV3-1	TRBJ2-7	few	TRBD2
TGTGCCAGCAGCAACCAACCGTACGGCACAGATACGCAGTATTTT	CASSNQPYGTDTQYF	TRBV27	TRBJ2-3	few	-
TGTGCCATCAGTGAGTTGCGGGGGGGGTCGAGCGGCTACGAGCAGTACTTC	CAISELRGGSSGYEQYF	TRBV10-3	TRBJ2-7	few	TRBD2
TGTGCCAGCAGCTTAGGGGCAGCTCATCAGCCCCAGCATTTT	CASSLGAAHQPQHF	TRBV7-9	TRBJ1-5	few	-
TGCGCCAGCAGCTTGCAGGCTAGCGGGCCGAGCAATGAGCAGTTCTTC	CASSLQASGPSNEQFF	TRBV5-1	TRBJ2-1	few	TRBD2
TGTGCCAGCAGTCCCCGACAGGGCGGCGCAGATACGCAGTATTTT	CASSPRQGGADTQYF	TRBV25-1	TRBJ2-3	-	TRBD1
TGTGCCAGCAGTTCGAGACTAGCGGGAGAGGATGAGACCCAGTACTTC	CASSSRLAGEDETQYF	TRBV6-5	TRBJ2-5	many	TRBD2
TGCAGCGTTGAATTTTTGCTAGCGGGAGTCCAAGAGACCCAGTACTTC	CSVEFLLAGVQETQYF	TRBV29-1	TRBJ2-5	-	TRBD2
TGCAGTGCTAGGGACACCGGGACAGGGGACTATAATGAGCAGTTCTTC	CSARDTGTGDYNEQFF	TRBV20-1	TRBJ2-1	few	TRBD1
TGTGCCAGCAGACCGCGACAGGGACGAACTGAAGCTTTCTTT	CASRPRQGRTEAFF	TRBV6-5	TRBJ1-1	few	TRBD1
TGCGCCAGCATGAAAAGCGGGGGGGCAGATACGCAGTATTTT	CASMKSGGADTQYF	TRBV2	TRBJ2-3	-	TRBD2
TGTGCCAGCAGCCAAGATCTGTGGTACGAGCAGTACTTC	CASSQDLWYEQYF	TRBV3-1	TRBJ2-7	-	-
TGTGCCAGCAGCACGCACGGACTAGCGGGGCTAGAGACCCAGTACTTC	CASSTHGLAGLETQYF	TRBV9	TRBJ2-5	-	TRBD2
TGTGCCAGCAGTTTCCCCAGGGGGCTTCTTAAAAAGACCCAGTACTTC	CASSFPRGLLKKTQYF	TRBV28	TRBJ2-5	-	TRBD1
TGTGCCAGCAGCCAATCACACGGGGGTAGCGGGGGGGAAACGCAGTATTTT	CASSQSHGGSGGETQYF	TRBV4-2	TRBJ2-3	-	TRBD2
TGTGCCAGCAGCGACGGGACTAGCGGGGCCTACAATGAGCAGTTCTTC	CASSDGTSGAYNEQFF	TRBV7-3	TRBJ2-1	-	TRBD2
TGTACCAGCAGTCCTCAGGGGATCGAGCAGTACTTC	CTSSPQGIEQYF	TRBV12-3/TRBV12-4	TRBJ2-7	-	-
TGTGCCAGCAGCCCCCGGGAGTGGGGAGGAACAGATACGCAGTATTTT	CASSPREWGGTDTQYF	TRBV4-2	TRBJ2-3	-	-
TGTGCCAGCAGCTTGTTCACCCTACTCCGGGACACCTCCTACGAGCAGTACTTC	CASSLFTLLRDTSYEQYF	TRBV11-2	TRBJ2-7	few	-
TGCAGTGCCAAGACTAGCGGGAGGGGCGATACGCAGTATTTT	CSAKTSGRGDTQYF	TRBV20-1	TRBJ2-3	-	TRBD2
TGTGCCAGCAGCTTAATGTGGGGGAGCTCCTACGAGCAGTACTTC	CASSLMWGSSYEQYF	TRBV7-8	TRBJ2-7	-	-
TGTGCCAGCAGTTTCTCGTCGGACGGCCCTGAAAAACTGTTTTTT	CASSFSSDGPEKLFF	TRBV12-3/TRBV12-4	TRBJ1-4	few	-
TGTGCCAGCAGTTACACCGGACAGGGGGCGGGGGGCTACACCTTC	CASSYTGQGAGGYTF	TRBV6-6	TRBJ1-2	-	TRBD1
TGTGCCAGCAGCCAGGGCCTAGCGGTACACTACGAGCAGTACTTC	CASSQGLAVHYEQYF	TRBV3-1	TRBJ2-7	few	TRBD2